This entry lists 22 T cell receptor beta chains sequenced from one sample in a study of blood T cell repertoires in COVID-19 (dated by TCRdb to 2018 to 2020). The library was made by the immunoSEQ multiplex PCR assay. TCRdb stores this immuneACCESS table with in-frame sequences only. Part of the clones is absent; in the studies checked, under half of the shortfall reflects unresolved V genes, and no reason is known for the rest. The sample table shows some 170,000 clones, and approximately 83% are seen once. The top ten hold about 7% of the sample. Sequencing input: peripheral blood. Receptors were obtained from a woman between 40 and 50 years old with COVID-19, enrolled during active disease.

The chain joins TRBV12-5 to TRBJ2-1; TRBD2 might be the D (5 bases). There are 17 residues in the CDR3. V was cut by 0 bases and J by 0 bases, with 12 bases left in between. From germline, CDR1 is LGHNT and CDR2 FRNRAP. The DNA for the CDR3 is TGTGCTAGTGGTTTGGTAAGGCCTAGCATCTCCTACAATGAGCAGTTCTTC. Translated: CASGLVRPSISYNEQFF.

This sequence joins TRBV19 and TRBJ1-5; the match to TRBD1 covers 8 bases. V shed 5 bases and J 7 bases; nucleotides not matched to a gene: 4. The germline V gene encodes CDR1 LNHDA and CDR2 SQIVND (reference sequence). The CDR3 loop spans 13 amino acids. The CDR3 nucleotides read TGTGCCAGTAGTCAACAGGGGGGCCAGCCCCAGCATTTT. Protein: CASSQQGGQPQHF.

This clone was observed many times. The chain links TRBV2 to TRBJ2-2; D might be TRBD2 (6 bases). V was trimmed by 5 bases and J by 7 bases, leaving 8 bases between them. The CDR3 consists of 12 residues. Germline V gene sequence: CDR1 SNHLY, CDR2 FYNNEI. The CDR3 is CASSQDYGELFF. In DNA form, the CDR3 reads TGTGCCAGCAGTCAGGACTACGGGGAGCTGTTTTTT. Complete variable domain (other parts from reference TRBV2 and TRBJ2-2): EPEVTQTPSHQVTQMGQEVILRCVPISNHLYFYWYRQILGQKVEFLVSFYNNEISEKSEIFDDQFSVERPDGSNFTLKIRSTKLEDSAMYFCASSQDYGELFFGEGSRLTVL.

The chain couples TRBV6-6 to TRBJ1-1; D is unresolved. The V end was cut by 6 bases, the J end by 0 bases, with 8 bases between. The CDR3 extends over 13 amino acids. Germline CDR1 and CDR2: MNHNY and SVGAGI (reference sequence). Written as DNA, the CDR3 is TGTGCCAGCAGCCCCAGTATGAACACTGAAGCTTTCTTT. This gives the protein CASSPSMNTEAFF.

The chain couples TRBV7-3 to TRBJ2-5; 8 bases agree with TRBD2. The CDR3 is 13 amino acids. Per germline, CDR1 SGHTA and CDR2 FQGTGA. The junction had 0 bases not matched to a gene; V was cut back by 2 bases and J by 4 bases. The CDR3 bases are TGTGCCAGCAGCTTAGGGACTAGAGAGACCCAGTACTTC. Its protein product is CASSLGTRETQYF.

V gene TRBV6-6 combines with J gene TRBJ2-7, with 9 bases identical to TRBD1. Germline lookup yields CDR1 MNHNY and CDR2 SVGAGI (reference sequence). V gave up 0 bases and J gave up 5 bases; unmatched junction bases: 2. The CDR3 length is 14 residues. In DNA, the CDR3 is TGTGCCAGCAGTTACTCAGGGACAGGGAACGAGCAGTACTTC. Translated, it gives CASSYSGTGNEQYF.

The CDR3 spells CASSIPPANYGYTF. As DNA, the CDR3 is TGTGCCAGCAGTATCCCCCCCGCTAACTATGGCTACACCTTC. The V and J genes are TRBV9 and TRBJ1-2, with unresolved D. Germline CDR1 SGDLS, CDR2 YYNGEE. The CDR3 is 14 amino acids. The V gene lost 5 bases and the J gene lost 0 bases, with 11 bases spanning the gap.

The J gene is TRBJ1-1, the V gene TRBV19, with TRBD1 as a possible D gene (6 bases). The ends were cut back, 5 bases at V and 1 base at J, with 17 bases in the middle. This CDR3 region has 16 residues. The germline V gene has CDR1 LNHDA and CDR2 SQIVND (reference sequence). The CDR3 loop reads CASSYKGTLRNTEAFF. CDR3 bases: TGTGCCAGTAGTTATAAGGGGACACTACGGAACACTGAAGCTTTCTTT.

The chain joins TRBV11-1 to TRBJ2-5; TRBD2 might be the D (5 bases). Trimming took off 2 bases at V and 1 base at J, with 11 bases between the two ends. Per germline, CDR1 SGHAT and CDR2 FQDESV (reference sequence). The CDR3 runs to 15 residues. In nucleotides, the CDR3 is TGTGCCAGCAGCTTACGACCGGGGATCCAAGAGACCCAGTACTTC. Protein product: CASSLRPGIQETQYF.

The rearrangement joins TRBV19 to TRBJ2-3; D possibly corresponds to TRBD2 (6 bases). The CDR3 consists of 14 residues. CDR1 and CDR2 from the germline V gene are LNHDA and SQIVND (reference sequence). Deletions cut 4 bases from V and 5 bases from J, with 13 bases between. The CDR3 nucleotides are TGTGCCAGTAGTAGTTCTGTGGGGGGAGATACGCAGTATTTT. It codes for CASSSSVGGDTQYF.

As DNA, the CDR3 is TGTGCCAGCAGTTTGAAGTATCCCGCGAGTGAACGAGCCTACAATGAGCAGTTCTTC. Residues: CASSLKYPASERAYNEQFF. The chain employs TRBV27 and TRBJ2-1; D unclear. Germline CDR1 and CDR2: MNHEY and SMNVEV (reference sequence). V was cut by 3 bases and J by 2 bases, with 23 bases left in between. The CDR3 runs to 19 residues.

V is TRBV29-1 and J is TRBJ2-2; TRBD1 might be the D (7 bases). Germline V lookup: CDR1 SQVTM, CDR2 ANQGSEA. Trimming left V 5 bases short and J 4 bases short, with 11 bases between. This CDR3 region has 13 residues. Here the CDR3 DNA reads TGCAGCGTTCGACAGGGACTCACCGGGGAGCTGTTTTTT. This sequence encodes CSVRQGLTGELFF.

This chain links TRBV10-3 with TRBJ1-5; no clear D. The ends were cut back, 4 bases at V and 5 bases at J, with 9 bases in the middle. In germline, CDR1 is ENHRY, CDR2 SYGVKD. The CDR3 has 13 amino acids. In nucleotides, the CDR3 is TGTGCCATCAGTGGGCAGTCCTATCAGCCCCAGCATTTT. This gives the protein CAISGQSYQPQHF.

This sequence joins TRBV6-5 and TRBJ2-2, with TRBD1 identical over 9 bases. In germline, CDR1 is MNHEY, CDR2 SVGAGI. The CDR3 covers 12 residues. The J segment lost 6 bases and the V segment lost 9 bases, leaving 2 bases of the junction unmatched. The CDR3 DNA reads as TGTGCCAGTCGACAGGGGGCCGGGGAGCTGTTTTTT. Residues: CASRQGAGELFF.

The J gene is TRBJ1-1, the V gene TRBV19, with unresolved D. Germline V gene lookup returns CDR1 LNHDA and CDR2 SQIVND (reference sequence). V was cut by 7 bases and J by 1 base, with 13 bases left in between. The CDR3 runs to 14 residues. The CDR3 loop is CASTSMGRNTEAFF. CDR3 bases: TGTGCCAGTACCAGCATGGGGAGGAACACTGAAGCTTTCTTT.

The rearrangement uses TRBV19 and TRBJ2-2, with no clear D. Germline loops: CDR1 LNHDA, CDR2 SQIVND (reference sequence). The CDR3 spans 15 residues. The germline V and J ends were trimmed by 6 bases and 0 bases, with 11 bases remaining between them. The DNA of the CDR3 is TGTGCCAGTAGCCGACTTGAAGCGAACACCGGGGAGCTGTTTTTT. Translation gives CASSRLEANTGELFF.

V gene TRBV15 combines with J gene TRBJ1-6; D uncertain. This CDR3 contains 16 residues. Germline CDR1 and CDR2: LNHNV and YYDKDF (reference sequence). V was clipped by 5 bases and J by 0 bases, with 11 bases between them. The CDR3 protein is CATSPRGSSYNSPLHF. The CDR3 DNA sequence: TGTGCCACCAGCCCCCGCGGTAGCTCCTATAATTCACCCCTCCACTTT.

This clone was seen just once. The V and J genes are TRBV3-1 (or the pseudogene TRBV3-2) and TRBJ2-3; D not resolved. This CDR3 comprises 18 residues. Trimming took off 1 base at V and 1 base at J, with 18 bases between the two ends. Germline CDR1 LGHDT, CDR2 YNNKEL (reference sequence). The CDR3 sequence: CASSQGILRYSGTDTQYF. The CDR3 region has the DNA TGTGCCAGCAGCCAAGGCATCCTAAGATATTCGGGCACAGATACGCAGTATTTT.

The V gene is TRBV6-5, the J gene TRBJ2-7, with D maybe TRBD1 (6 bases). Looked up from germline, CDR1 is MNHEY and CDR2 is SVGAGI. This CDR3 has 13 amino acids. V was pared by 6 bases and J by 3 bases, with 12 bases between. The CDR3 loop reads CASRIRRGYEQYF. DNA of the CDR3: TGTGCCAGCAGAATCCGCAGGGGCTACGAGCAGTACTTC.

This chain joins TRBV3-1 (or the pseudogene TRBV3-2) and TRBJ1-2; 7 nucleotides agree with TRBD1. CDR3 length: 16 residues. V was pared by 5 bases and J by 4 bases, with 13 bases of the junction left unmatched. The germline CDR1 and CDR2 sequences are LGHDT and YNNKEL (reference sequence). The CDR3 region has the DNA TGTGCCAGCAGCTTCCTAGACAGGGTCCCCAGCTATGGCTACACCTTC. Translated: CASSFLDRVPSYGYTF.

The chain uses TRBV11-3 and TRBJ2-1; 8 positions match TRBD2. Germline CDR1 reads SGHNT; CDR2 reads YENEEA. The CDR3 runs to 14 residues. With 3 bases clipped from V and 7 bases from J, the junction kept 5 bases outside the gene matches. The CDR3 sequence: CASSFGGGSNEQFF. Here the CDR3 DNA reads TGTGCCAGCAGCTTCGGCGGGGGGTCGAATGAGCAGTTCTTC.

V usage is TRBV19 and J usage is TRBJ1-2; D unclear. CDR3 length equals 13 residues. V was pared by 3 bases and J by 3 bases, with 8 bases between. Germline V gene data show CDR1 as LNHDA and CDR2 as SQIVND (reference sequence). CDR3 protein: CASSIRQDYGYTF. In nucleotides, the CDR3 is TGTGCCAGTAGTATTCGGCAGGACTATGGCTACACCTTC.